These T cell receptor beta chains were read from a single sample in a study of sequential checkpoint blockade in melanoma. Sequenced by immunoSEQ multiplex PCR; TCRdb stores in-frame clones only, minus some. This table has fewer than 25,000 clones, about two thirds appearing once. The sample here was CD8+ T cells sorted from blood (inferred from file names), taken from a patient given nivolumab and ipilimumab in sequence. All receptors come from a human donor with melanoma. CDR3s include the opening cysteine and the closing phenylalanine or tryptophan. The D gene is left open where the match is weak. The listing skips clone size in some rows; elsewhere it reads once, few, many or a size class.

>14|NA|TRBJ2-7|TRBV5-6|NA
CASSALRGVDEQYF
TGTGCCAGCAGCGCACTCAGGGGTGTGGACGAGCAGTACTTC
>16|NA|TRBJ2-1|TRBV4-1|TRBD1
CASSYAPGTGEFGQFF
TGCGCCAGCAGTTATGCCCCTGGGACAGGGGAATTTGGGCAGTTCTTC
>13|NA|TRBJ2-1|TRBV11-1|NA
CASSSFGVNEQFF
TGTGCCAGCAGCTCATTCGGGGTCAATGAGCAGTTCTTC
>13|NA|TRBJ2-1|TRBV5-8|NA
CASSLVPGSEQFF
TGTGCCAGCAGCTTGGTGCCCGGGTCTGAGCAGTTCTTC
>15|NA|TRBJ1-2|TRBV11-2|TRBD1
CASSRGQGNGNGYTF
TGTGCCAGCAGCCGAGGACAGGGGAATGGTAATGGCTACACCTTC
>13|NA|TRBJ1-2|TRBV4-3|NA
CASSQAGNYGYTF
TGCGCCAGCAGCCAAGCAGGGAACTATGGCTACACCTTC
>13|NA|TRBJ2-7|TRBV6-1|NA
CASRAGFMGEQYF
TGTGCCAGCAGGGCGGGATTTATGGGCGAGCAGTACTTC
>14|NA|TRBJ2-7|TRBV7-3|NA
CASSLTGDSYEQYF
TGTGCCAGCAGCCTGACAGGAGACTCCTACGAGCAGTACTTC
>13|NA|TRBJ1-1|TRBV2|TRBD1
CASRDRGYTEAFF
TGTGCCAGCAGGGACAGGGGATACACTGAAGCTTTCTTT
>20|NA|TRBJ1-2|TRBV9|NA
CASSVATRARGLGSNYGYTF
TGTGCCAGCAGCGTAGCTACGAGGGCCCGAGGGTTAGGCTCTAACTATGGCTACACCTTC
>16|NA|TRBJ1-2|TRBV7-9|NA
CASSSSPINANYGYTF
TGTGCCAGCAGCTCTAGCCCAATTAATGCTAACTATGGCTACACCTTC
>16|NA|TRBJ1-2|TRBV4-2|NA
CASSQELGQLAWGYTF
TGTGCCAGCAGCCAAGAACTAGGCCAGCTTGCGTGGGGCTACACCTTC
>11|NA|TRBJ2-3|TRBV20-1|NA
CSAPLGVGQYF
TGCAGTGCCCCACTAGGCGTGGGGCAGTATTTT
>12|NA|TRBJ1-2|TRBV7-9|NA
CASSLDSYGYTF
TGTGCCAGCAGCTTAGACAGCTATGGCTACACCTTC
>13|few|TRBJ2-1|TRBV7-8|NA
CASSPSSYNEQFF
TGTGCCAGCAGCCCCAGCTCCTACAATGAGCAGTTCTTC
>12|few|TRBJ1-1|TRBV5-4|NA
CASSFGGTEAFF
TGTGCCAGCAGCTTCGGAGGGACTGAAGCTTTCTTT
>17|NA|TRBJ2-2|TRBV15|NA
CATTEDTVRENTGELFF
TGTGCCACCACCGAAGATACGGTCCGGGAAAACACCGGGGAGCTGTTTTTT
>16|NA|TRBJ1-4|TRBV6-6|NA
CASSYTSQGTNEKLFF
TGTGCCAGCAGTTACACCTCCCAGGGAACTAATGAAAAACTGTTTTTT
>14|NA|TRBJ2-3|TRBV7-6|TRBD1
CASSWTGPGDTQYF
TGTGCCAGCAGCTGGACAGGGCCTGGAGATACGCAGTATTTT
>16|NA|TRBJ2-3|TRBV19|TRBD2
CASSITAGAYTDTQYF
TGTGCCAGTAGTATAACAGCGGGGGCCTACACAGATACGCAGTATTTT
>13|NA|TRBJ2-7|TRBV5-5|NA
CASSLGVIYEQYF
TGTGCCAGCAGCTTGGGTGTCATCTACGAGCAGTACTTC
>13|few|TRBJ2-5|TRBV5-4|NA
CASSFQGGETQYF
TGTGCCAGCAGCTTTCAAGGGGGTGAGACCCAGTACTTC
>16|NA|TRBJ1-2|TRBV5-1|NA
CASSPPFGGVNYGYTF
TGCGCCAGCAGCCCGCCCTTTGGGGGGGTGAACTATGGCTACACCTTC
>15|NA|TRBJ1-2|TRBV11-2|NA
CASSLGEGSLYGYTF
TGTGCCAGCAGCTTAGGGGAGGGCAGTCTCTATGGCTACACCTTC
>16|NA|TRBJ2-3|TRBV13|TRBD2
CASSFSGRAGGDTQYF
TGTGCCAGCAGCTTCTCGGGACGAGCGGGGGGGGATACGCAGTATTTT
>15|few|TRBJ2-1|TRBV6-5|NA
CASSLGGPWYNEQFF
TGTGCCAGCAGTCTCGGGGGGCCATGGTACAATGAGCAGTTCTTC
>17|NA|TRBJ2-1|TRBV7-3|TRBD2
CASSLTGGWRGFNEQFF
TGTGCCAGCAGCTTAACGGGGGGGTGGCGGGGCTTCAATGAGCAGTTCTTC
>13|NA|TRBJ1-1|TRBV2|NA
CASSYGGSWGAFF
TGTGCCAGCAGTTACGGGGGGTCCTGGGGGGCTTTCTTT